These 5 T cell receptor beta chains share one sample of origin, sequenced in a study of T cell changes during pregnancy in multiple sclerosis. The repertoire was sequenced with immunoSEQ multiplex PCR; TCRdb's copy has only in-frame clones and lacks some. The data hold approximately 79,000 clones, with 90% to 95% observed a single time. The sample was peripheral blood, taken in the second trimester of pregnancy. Every receptor here comes from a female donor in good health, enrolled as a control in a pregnancy study.

This clone showed up just once. The chain employs TRBV7-3 and TRBJ1-1, with D hard to call. CDR1 is SGHTA and CDR2 is FQGTGA in the germline V gene. Trimming cost V 3 bases and J 5 bases, with 13 bases left between them. The CDR3 runs to 14 residues. The CDR3 DNA reads TGTGCCAGCAGCTTGGACGGGCGCGGGACTGAAGCTTTCTTT. Translated, it gives CASSLDGRGTEAFF.

This chain joins TRBV18 and TRBJ2-7; 9 bases match TRBD1. The ends lost 2 bases at V and 4 bases at J; junction bases unmatched: 6. Germline CDR1 reads KGHSH; CDR2 reads LQKENI. The CDR3 is 15 amino acids. CDR3 sequence reads: CASSPNPGQGYEQYF. The CDR3, as DNA: TGTGCCAGCTCACCAAATCCGGGACAGGGATACGAGCAGTACTTC.

This chain connects TRBV19 to TRBJ2-1, with a possible D match to TRBD2 (6 bases). Germline assignment: CDR1 LNHDA and CDR2 SQIVND (reference sequence). Trimming removed 2 bases from V and 9 bases from J, with 14 bases in between. The CDR3 has 14 amino acids. CDR3 residues: CASSISLAQLEQFF. CDR3 nucleotides: TGTGCCAGTAGTATAAGTCTAGCGCAGCTTGAGCAGTTCTTC. The variable domain in full, with the rest retrieved from reference TRBV19 and TRBJ2-1, is DGGITQSPKYLFRKEGQNVTLSCEQNLNHDAMYWYRQDPGQGLRLIYYSQIVNDFQKGDIAEGYSVSREKKESFPLTVTSAQKNPTAFYLCASSISLAQLEQFFGPGTRLTVL.

The chain uses TRBV9 and TRBJ2-1; 9 nucleotides agree with TRBD2. CDR1 is SGDLS and CDR2 is YYNGEE in the germline V gene. Trimming cost V 0 bases and J 5 bases; bases outside gene matches: 3. The CDR3 runs to 15 residues. The CDR3 DNA sequence: TGTGCCAGCAGCGTAGTTGCGGGGGGGAACAATGAGCAGTTCTTC. It encodes CASSVVAGGNNEQFF.

This chain links TRBV9 with TRBJ2-7; D perhaps matches TRBD1 (6 bases). V gave up 0 bases and J gave up 6 bases, with 10 bases separating them. Germline assignment: CDR1 SGDLS and CDR2 YYNGEE. The CDR3 sequence is 13 residues long. The CDR3: CASSVGAGAEQYF. For the CDR3, the DNA is TGTGCCAGCAGCGTAGGTGCAGGGGCCGAGCAGTACTTC.